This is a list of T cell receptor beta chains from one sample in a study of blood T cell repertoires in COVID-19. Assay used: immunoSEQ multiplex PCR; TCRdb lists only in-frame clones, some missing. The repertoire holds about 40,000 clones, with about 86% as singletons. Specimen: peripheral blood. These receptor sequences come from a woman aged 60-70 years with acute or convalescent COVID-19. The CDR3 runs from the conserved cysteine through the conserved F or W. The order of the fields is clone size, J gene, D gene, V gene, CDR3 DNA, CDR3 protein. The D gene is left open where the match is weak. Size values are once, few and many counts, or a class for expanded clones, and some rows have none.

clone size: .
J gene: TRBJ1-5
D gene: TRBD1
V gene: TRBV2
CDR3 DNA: TGTGCCAGCAGTACAGGGGATAAGGGTCAGCCCCAGCATTTT
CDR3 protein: CASSTGDKGQPQHF

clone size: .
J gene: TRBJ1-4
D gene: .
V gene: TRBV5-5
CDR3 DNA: TGTGCCAGCAGCTTGTTGGAGTTCAGGGAAAATGAAAAACTGTTTTTT
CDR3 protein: CASSLLEFRENEKLFF

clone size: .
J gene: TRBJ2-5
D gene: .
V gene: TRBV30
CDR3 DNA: TGTGCCTGGAGTCTTGCGGGGACTCCCGAGGGGACCCAGTACTTC
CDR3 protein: CAWSLAGTPEGTQYF

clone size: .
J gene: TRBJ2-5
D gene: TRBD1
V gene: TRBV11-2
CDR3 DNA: TGTGCCAGCAGCTCCTCCGACAGGGGTGAGACCCAGTACTTC
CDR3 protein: CASSSSDRGETQYF

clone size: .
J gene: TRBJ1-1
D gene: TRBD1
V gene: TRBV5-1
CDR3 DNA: TGCGCCAGCAGCACTACAGGGGGCCCCACTGAAGCTTTCTTT
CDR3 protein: CASSTTGGPTEAFF

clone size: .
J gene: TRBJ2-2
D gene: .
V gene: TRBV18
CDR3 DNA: TGTGCCAGCTCAGGACAGCTTTACACCGGGGAGCTGTTTTTT
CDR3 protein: CASSGQLYTGELFF

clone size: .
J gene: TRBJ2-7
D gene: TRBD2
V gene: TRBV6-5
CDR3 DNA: TGTGCCAGCAGGTCTAGCGGGATGAATTACGAGCAGTACTTC
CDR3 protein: CASRSSGMNYEQYF

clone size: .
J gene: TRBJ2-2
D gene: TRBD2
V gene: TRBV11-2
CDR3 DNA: TGTGCCAGCAGCTTATATGCGGGGGGAAACACCGGGGAGCTGTTTTTT
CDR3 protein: CASSLYAGGNTGELFF

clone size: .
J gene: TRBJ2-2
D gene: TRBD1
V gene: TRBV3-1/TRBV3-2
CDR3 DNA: TGTGCCAGCAGCCGACAGGGGGGGGCCTCCGGGGAGCTGTTTTTT
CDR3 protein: CASSRQGGASGELFF

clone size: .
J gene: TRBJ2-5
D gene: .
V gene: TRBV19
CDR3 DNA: TGTGCCAGTAGTATAGATCTTGTGGAGGGGGAGACCCAGTACTTC
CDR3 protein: CASSIDLVEGETQYF

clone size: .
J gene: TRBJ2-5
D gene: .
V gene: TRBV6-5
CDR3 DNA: TGTGCCAGCAGTTTAGGAGCCCAAGAGACCCAGTACTTC
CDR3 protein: CASSLGAQETQYF

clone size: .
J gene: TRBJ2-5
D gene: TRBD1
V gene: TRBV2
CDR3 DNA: TGTGCCAGCAGTAATGGACAGGAAGAGACCCAGTACTTC
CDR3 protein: CASSNGQEETQYF

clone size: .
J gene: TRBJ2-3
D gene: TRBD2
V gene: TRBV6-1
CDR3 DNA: TGTGCCAGCAGTGAGCGGGGGGGCCTTGATACGCAGTATTTT
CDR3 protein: CASSERGGLDTQYF

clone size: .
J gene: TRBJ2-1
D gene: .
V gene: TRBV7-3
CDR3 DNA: TGTGCCAGCAGCTTGTCCGGCGGTGAGCAGTTCTTC
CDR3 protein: CASSLSGGEQFF

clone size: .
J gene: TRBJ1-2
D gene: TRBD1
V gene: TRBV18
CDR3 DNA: TGTGCCAGCTCAGTAGGCCCCGGGACAGGGAACTATGGCTACACCTTC
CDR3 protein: CASSVGPGTGNYGYTF

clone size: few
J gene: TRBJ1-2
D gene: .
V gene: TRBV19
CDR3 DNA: TGTGCCAGCAGGACACTGACGAACTATGGCTACACCTTC
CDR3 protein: CASRTLTNYGYTF

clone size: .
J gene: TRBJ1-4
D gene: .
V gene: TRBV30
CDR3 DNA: TGTGCCTGGAGCCGGACAGTAAATAATGAAAAACTGTTTTTT
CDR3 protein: CAWSRTVNNEKLFF

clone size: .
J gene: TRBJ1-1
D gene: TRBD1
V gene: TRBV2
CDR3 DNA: TGTGCCAGCAGTGCTTCGGGACAGGCCACGTTTCAAGCTTTCTTT
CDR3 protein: CASSASGQATFQAFF

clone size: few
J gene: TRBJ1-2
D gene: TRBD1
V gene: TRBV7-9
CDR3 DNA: TGTGCCAGCACCGAGGTGAGGACAGGGGACTCCTATGGCTACACCTTC
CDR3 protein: CASTEVRTGDSYGYTF

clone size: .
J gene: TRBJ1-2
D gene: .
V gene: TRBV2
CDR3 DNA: TGTGCCAGCAGTTATTCCTTTTATGGCTACACCTTC
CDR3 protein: CASSYSFYGYTF

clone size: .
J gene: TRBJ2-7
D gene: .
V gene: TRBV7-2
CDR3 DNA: TGTGCCAGCAGCGCGAGCCAGGGGAACTACGAGCAGTACTTC
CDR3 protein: CASSASQGNYEQYF

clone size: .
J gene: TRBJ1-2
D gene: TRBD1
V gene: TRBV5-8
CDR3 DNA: TGTGCCAGCAGCTTCGGGACAGCCACCTATGGCTACACCTTC
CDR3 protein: CASSFGTATYGYTF

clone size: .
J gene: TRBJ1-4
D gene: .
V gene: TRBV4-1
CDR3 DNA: TGCGCCAGCAGCCAAGATTTCCAGGGATGGGAAAAACTGTTTTTT
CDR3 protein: CASSQDFQGWEKLFF

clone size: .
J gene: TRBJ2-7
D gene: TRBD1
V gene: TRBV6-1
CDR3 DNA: TGTGCCAGCAGTGACCGCCGGGACAGGGGGACGTACGAGCAGTACTTC
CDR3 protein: CASSDRRDRGTYEQYF

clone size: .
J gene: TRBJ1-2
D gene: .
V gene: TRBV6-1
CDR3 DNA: TGTGCCAGCAGTGAACAGGGTGGCTATGGCTACACCTTC
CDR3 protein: CASSEQGGYGYTF

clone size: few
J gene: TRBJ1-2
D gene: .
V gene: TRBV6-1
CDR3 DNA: TGTGCCAGCAGTGAGGCTCAGGGGCCCTATGGCTACACCTTC
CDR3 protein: CASSEAQGPYGYTF

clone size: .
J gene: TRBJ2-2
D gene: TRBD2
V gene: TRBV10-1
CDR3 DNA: TGCGCCAGCAGTGGAGGTGCGGGGGAGGTGGAGACCGGGGAGCTGTTTTTT
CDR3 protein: CASSGGAGEVETGELFF

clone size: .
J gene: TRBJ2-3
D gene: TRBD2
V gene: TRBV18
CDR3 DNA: TGTGCCAGCTCACGAGCGGGGGCAGATACGCAGTATTTT
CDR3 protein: CASSRAGADTQYF

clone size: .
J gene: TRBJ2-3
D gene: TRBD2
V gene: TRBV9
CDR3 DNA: TGTGCCAGTGGGGTTACGGGAGGGCCTTCTTCCACAGATACGCAGTATTTT
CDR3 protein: CASGVTGGPSSTDTQYF

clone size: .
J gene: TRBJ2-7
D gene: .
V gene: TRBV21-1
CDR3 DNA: TGTGCCAGCAGCAAAAGAACTACCTACGAGCAGTACTTC
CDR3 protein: CASSKRTTYEQYF

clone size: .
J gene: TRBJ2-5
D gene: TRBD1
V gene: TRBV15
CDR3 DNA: TGTGCCACCGAACCGGGACAGGGGTTGGAGACCCAGTACTTC
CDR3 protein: CATEPGQGLETQYF

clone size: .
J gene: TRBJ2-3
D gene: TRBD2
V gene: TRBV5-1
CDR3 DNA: TGCGCCAGCAGCTTGGCCTCTAGCGGGAGTAGAGATACGCAGTATTTT
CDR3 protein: CASSLASSGSRDTQYF

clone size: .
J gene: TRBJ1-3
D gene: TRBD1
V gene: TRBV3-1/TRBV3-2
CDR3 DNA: TGTGCCAGCAGCCCGGGACAGGGTTGGAAAGGAAACACCATATATTTT
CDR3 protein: CASSPGQGWKGNTIYF

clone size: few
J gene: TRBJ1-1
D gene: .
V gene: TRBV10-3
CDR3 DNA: TGTGCCATCAGTGCATACTTAGACCATCGCGGCGGCGCGAACACTGAAGCTTTCTTT
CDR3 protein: CAISAYLDHRGGANTEAFF

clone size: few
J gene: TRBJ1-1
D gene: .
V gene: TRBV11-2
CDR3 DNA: TGTGCCAGCAGCCCCGGGAGGGGAGGCACTGAAGCTTTCTTT
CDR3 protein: CASSPGRGGTEAFF

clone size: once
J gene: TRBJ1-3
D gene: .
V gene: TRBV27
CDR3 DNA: TGTGCCAGCAGTTCAGGGGCCGGAAACACCATATATTTT
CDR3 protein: CASSSGAGNTIYF

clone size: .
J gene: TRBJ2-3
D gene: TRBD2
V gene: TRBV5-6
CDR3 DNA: TGTGCCAGCAGCTGGAACGGCGGGAGGTACGCAGATACGCAGTATTTT
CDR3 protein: CASSWNGGRYADTQYF

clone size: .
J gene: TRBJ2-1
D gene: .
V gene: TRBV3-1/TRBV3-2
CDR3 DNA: TGTGCCAGCAACCAAGGACAGTTCGGCAATGAGCAGTTCTTC
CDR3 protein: CASNQGQFGNEQFF

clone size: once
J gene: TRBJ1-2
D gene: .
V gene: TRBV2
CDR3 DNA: TGTGCCAGCAGTGATGGGAGGGGAGGCTACACCTTC
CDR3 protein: CASSDGRGGYTF

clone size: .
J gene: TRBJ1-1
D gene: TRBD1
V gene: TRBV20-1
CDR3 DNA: TGCAGTGCAGGACAGGGACCAATAGCTTTCTTT
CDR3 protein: CSAGQGPIAFF

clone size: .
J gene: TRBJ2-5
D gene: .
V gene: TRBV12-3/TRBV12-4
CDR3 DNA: TGTGCCAGCAGAGCAGGGGCCCAAGAGACCCAGTACTTC
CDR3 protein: CASRAGAQETQYF

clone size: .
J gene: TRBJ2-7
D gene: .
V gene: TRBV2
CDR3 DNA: TGTGCCAGCAGTGTTGGAGTCGCCTACGAGCAGTACTTC
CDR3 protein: CASSVGVAYEQYF

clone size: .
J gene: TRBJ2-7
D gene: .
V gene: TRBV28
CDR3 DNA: TGTGCCAGCAGTTTCGGGAGCTCCTACGAGCAGTACTTC
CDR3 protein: CASSFGSSYEQYF

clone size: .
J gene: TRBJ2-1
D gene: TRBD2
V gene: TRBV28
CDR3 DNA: TGTGCCAGCAGACGACATGGACTAGTTCAAAACAATGAGCAGTTCTTC
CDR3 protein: CASRRHGLVQNNEQFF

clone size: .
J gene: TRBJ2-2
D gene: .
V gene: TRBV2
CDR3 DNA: TGTGCCAGCAGTGAACGCCGCGCGAACACCGGGGAGCTGTTTTTT
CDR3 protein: CASSERRANTGELFF

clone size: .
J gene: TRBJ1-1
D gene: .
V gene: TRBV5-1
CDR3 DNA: TGCGCCAGCAGCTTGGCCTTAGGGGGTATGAACACTGAAGCTTTCTTT
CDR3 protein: CASSLALGGMNTEAFF

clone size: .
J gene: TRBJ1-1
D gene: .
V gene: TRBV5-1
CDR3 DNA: TGCGCCAGCAGCTTGGTGGCGAACACTGAAGCTTTCTTT
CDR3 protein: CASSLVANTEAFF

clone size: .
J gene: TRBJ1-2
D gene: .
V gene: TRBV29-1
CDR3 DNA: TGCAGCGTTATGTCCTACAGAAGATCAAATGGCTACACCTTC
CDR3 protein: CSVMSYRRSNGYTF

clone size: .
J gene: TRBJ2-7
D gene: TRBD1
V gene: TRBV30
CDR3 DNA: TGTGCCTGGAGTGTCAAGGGGGCTAGTGAGCAGTACTTC
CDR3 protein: CAWSVKGASEQYF

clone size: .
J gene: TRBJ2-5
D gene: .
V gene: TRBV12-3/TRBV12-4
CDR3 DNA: TGTGCCAGCAGTTTGGGCAGAAAAGAGACCCAGTACTTC
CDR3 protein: CASSLGRKETQYF

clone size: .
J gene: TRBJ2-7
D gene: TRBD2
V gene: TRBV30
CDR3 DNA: TGTGCCTGGGATCCGGGACTAGCGGGGCCTTCGGAGCAGTACTTC
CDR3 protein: CAWDPGLAGPSEQYF

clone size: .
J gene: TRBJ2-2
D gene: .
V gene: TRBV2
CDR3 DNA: TGTGCCAGCCTCAAGGGGCAGGGGTACACCGGGGAGCTGTTTTTT
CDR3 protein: CASLKGQGYTGELFF